These 18 T cell receptor beta chains were sequenced from one sample in a study of cytomegalovirus exposure and HLA in healthy donors. 13 Jbeta primers and 60 Vbeta primers were used for the PCR. Method: immunoSEQ multiplex PCR; TCRdb's copy keeps in-frame clones and lacks some. The sample records fewer than 150,000 clones, less than 85% being singletons. The material sequenced was PBMCs. These receptors originate from a man aged 40-50 years in good health and CMV-seropositive.

Remarks on this clone: Sequence at one end of the junction differs from germline and may be a read error. The chain carries TRBV11-2 and TRBJ2-5, with D tentatively TRBD2 (5 bases). Per the germline V gene, CDR1 is SGHAT and CDR2 is FQNNGV. The CDR3 spans 13 residues. The CDR3 sequence: CASSPGYRETQHF. The CDR3 DNA is TGTGCCAGCAGCCCGGGATATAGGGAGACCCAGCACTTC.

This clone was recorded a few times. The chain combines TRBV6-5 with TRBJ2-1; 8 bases fit TRBD2. CDR3 length: 14 residues. The V and J ends lost 0 bases and 9 bases, in that order; junction bases with no gene match: 4. Germline CDR1 reads MNHEY; CDR2 reads SVGAGI. The CDR3 coding sequence is TGTGCCAGCAGTTACTCGGAAAGCGGGAGTGAGCAGTTCTTC. Translated: CASSYSESGSEQFF.

The rearrangement uses TRBV13 and TRBJ2-3; TRBD1 agrees at 8 bases. Losses at the gene ends were 5 bases for V and 4 bases for J; bases not matched to a gene: 5. CDR3 length: 14 residues. Germline loops: CDR1 PRHDT, CDR2 FYEKMQ (reference sequence). The CDR3 region is CASSLGQAADTQYF. The DNA of the CDR3 is TGTGCCAGCAGCCTGGGACAGGCTGCAGATACGCAGTATTTT.

This clone was recorded a few times. The CDR3 region is CASSRPRTSENTGELFF. The CDR3 DNA reads as TGTGCCAGCTCCCGGCCCAGGACTAGCGAGAACACCGGGGAGCTGTTTTTT. This rearrangement joins TRBV18 to TRBJ2-2, with 9 bases matching TRBD2. CDR3 size: 17 residues. V lost 6 bases and J lost 1; bases outside the gene matches: 9. Germline-derived CDR1 and CDR2 are KGHSH and LQKENI.

This clone was detected only once. The chain has TRBV4-2 and TRBJ2-5, with TRBD1 matching 7 bases. The ends lost 5 bases at V and 11 bases at J; junction bases unmatched: 11. The germline gives CDR1 LGHNA, CDR2 YNFKEQ. The CDR3 is made up of 13 amino acids. The CDR3 DNA follows: TGTGCCAGCAGCTCGGACAGGATGGGGGAGCAGTACTTC. This gives the protein CASSSDRMGEQYF.

The rearrangement links TRBV7-9 to TRBJ1-1, with 8 bases aligning to TRBD1. Germline loops: CDR1 SEHNR, CDR2 FQNEAQ (reference sequence). The V and J ends lost 5 bases and 0 bases, in that order; junction bases with no gene match: 17. The CDR3 consists of 19 residues. The CDR3 protein is CASSPRFSPGQALNTEAFF. DNA of the CDR3: TGTGCCAGCAGCCCACGCTTTTCACCGGGACAGGCCTTGAACACTGAAGCTTTCTTT.

The chain is built from TRBV4-1 and TRBJ1-2; D unclear. Germline V gene sequence: CDR1 MGHRA, CDR2 YSYEKL. Trimming left V 0 bases short and J 2 bases short, with 10 bases between. The CDR3 is 15 amino acids. CDR3 amino acids: CASSQDQVQNYGYTF. DNA for the CDR3: TGCGCCAGCAGCCAAGATCAGGTACAGAACTATGGCTACACCTTC.

This clone came up once. The chain employs TRBV7-9 and TRBJ1-6; 7 bases fit TRBD1. Losses at the gene ends were 1 base for V and 9 bases for J; bases not matched to a gene: 3. The germline CDR1 and CDR2 sequences are SEHNR and FQNEAQ (reference sequence). The length of the CDR3 is 14 residues. CDR3 bases: TGTGCCAGCAGCTTAGAGGGGGCGGCTTCACCCCTCCACTTT. It codes for CASSLEGAASPLHF.

The chain carries TRBV30 and TRBJ2-7; 8 positions agree with TRBD1. The CDR3 loop spans 14 amino acids. With V trimmed by 6 bases and J by 7 bases, 14 bases remained unmatched. Germline-derived CDR1 and CDR2 are GTSNPN and SVGIG (reference sequence). CDR3 protein: CACPTSRGLREQYF. CDR3 nucleotide sequence: TGTGCCTGCCCGACGAGCAGGGGGCTAAGGGAGCAGTACTTC.

The V and J genes are TRBV28 and TRBJ1-2; possibly TRBD1 for D (6 bases). This CDR3 is built from 15 residues. Germline V gene sequence: CDR1 MDHEN, CDR2 SYDVKM. The V end was cut by 4 bases, the J end by 5 bases, with 17 bases between. The CDR3, as DNA: TGTGCCAGCAGTTCTGGGGGCGCTTCGTTTTATGGCTACACCTTC. It translates to CASSSGGASFYGYTF.

V is TRBV7-8 and J is TRBJ1-5; D gene uncertain. CDR3 size: 16 residues. V gave up 0 bases and J gave up 2 bases, with 11 bases separating them. Germline assignment: CDR1 SGHVS and CDR2 FQNEAQ. The CDR3 region is CASSLAGGGGNQPQHF. The CDR3, as DNA: TGTGCCAGCAGCTTAGCGGGCGGAGGCGGCAATCAGCCCCAGCATTTT.

The chain has TRBV7-2 and TRBJ2-1; 8 bases map to TRBD1. The junction had 4 bases not matched to a gene; V was cut back by 0 bases and J by 6 bases. Germline CDR1 reads SGHTA; CDR2 reads FQGNSA. The CDR3 is 15 residues long. In DNA, the CDR3 is TGTGCCAGCAGCTTAGCTTTTGGACAGGGCAATGAGCAGTTCTTC. Translating gives CASSLAFGQGNEQFF.

This clone was observed a handful of times. The V and J genes are TRBV29-1 and TRBJ2-1; D unresolved. There are 13 residues in the CDR3. Trimming cost V 5 bases and J 2 bases, with 10 bases left between them. CDR1 is SQVTM, CDR2 ANQGSEA, per germline. The CDR3 loop reads CSVRQAAYNEQFF. The DNA of the CDR3 is TGCAGCGTTCGGCAGGCCGCCTACAATGAGCAGTTCTTC.

This chain joins TRBV6-5 and TRBJ2-7, with 12 nucleotides matching TRBD1. The CDR3 is 16 amino acids. The germline V gene has CDR1 MNHEY and CDR2 SVGAGI. After removal of 0 bases from V and 5 bases from J, the junction contained 5 bases not matched to a gene. In DNA form, the CDR3 reads TGTGCCAGCAGTTACTCGACCGGGACAGGGGGCCACGAGCAGTACTTC. Residues: CASSYSTGTGGHEQYF.

The chain links TRBV29-1 to TRBJ1-2; D gene uncertain. Germline V gives CDR1 SQVTM, CDR2 ANQGSEA. This CDR3 comprises 12 residues. V lost 0 bases and J lost 2, with 4 bases in between. DNA for the CDR3: TGCAGCGTTGAAGAACAGAACTATGGCTACACCTTC. It specifies CSVEEQNYGYTF.

The chain carries TRBV4-3 and TRBJ2-7, with D perhaps matching TRBD2 (6 bases). Trimming removed 4 bases at V and 2 bases at J, with 15 bases between. There are 15 residues in the CDR3. CDR1 and CDR2 (germline): LGHNA, YSLEER. CDR3 DNA: TGCGCCAGCAGCCTCCACGTCGGGGGAGCCTACGAGCAGTACTTC. The encoded protein is CASSLHVGGAYEQYF.

This clone was seen a few times. The rearrangement links TRBV6-1 to TRBJ2-3; TRBD2 matches at 11 bases. The trim removed 6 bases at V and 4 bases at J, leaving 6 bases unmatched. This CDR3 is 15 amino acids long. Germline CDR1 is MNHNS and CDR2 is SASEGT. CDR3 bases: TGTGCCAGCAGGGTCCTAGCGGGGGGATCAGATACGCAGTATTTT. It yields the protein CASRVLAGGSDTQYF.

On this clone itself: Sequence at one end of the junction differs from germline and may be a read error. The chain combines TRBV2 with TRBJ2-3; TRBD2 agrees at 10 bases. The V gene's germline CDR1 is SNHLY and CDR2 FYNNEI. The CDR3 contains 15 residues. The CDR3 sequence is CASSEGLAATDTQYF. The CDR3 bases are TGTGCCAGCAGCGAAGGACTAGCGGCCACAGATACGCAGTATTTT.